The 23 T cell receptor beta chains below were found in one sample sequenced in a study of T-cell memory formation after mild COVID-19. MiXCR was run by TCRdb on the 5' RACE reads, yielding one entry per CDR3 protein. The data hold about 420,000 distinct CDR3 sequences, with 20% to 30% observed a single time. The sequencing sample was made of PBMCs or a T cell subset sorted from them (not recorded which). These receptors all stem from an adult woman who had mild COVID-19 (a few samples of this study predate the infection). Cell type and time point are not known.

This clonotype has more than one count but fewer than ten. This sequence joins TRBV24-1 and TRBJ2-1; 10 bases align to TRBD1. V lost 2 bases, J lost 9 bases, and 6 bases stayed unmatched. This CDR3 is built from 15 residues. Germline loops: CDR1 KGHDR, CDR2 SFDVKD. This chain's CDR3 is CATSDSGTGAIEQFF. The CDR3 bases are TGTGCCACCAGTGATTCCGGGACAGGGGCAATTGAGCAGTTCTTC.

The rearrangement uses TRBV20-1 and TRBJ2-1; 11 bases line up with TRBD2. In germline, CDR1 is DFQATT, CDR2 SNEGSKA (reference sequence). The junction had 9 bases not matched to a gene; V was cut back by 6 bases and J by 8 bases. The CDR3 contains 14 residues. The CDR3 DNA reads as TGCAGTGCCACCCGACTAGCGGGGCCGGATGAGCAGTTCTTC. The encoded protein is CSATRLAGPDEQFF.

This clonotype occurred a few times. The rearrangement joins TRBV24-1 to TRBJ2-3, with D tentatively TRBD2 (6 bases). The CDR3 totals 16 residues. Germline lookup yields CDR1 KGHDR and CDR2 SFDVKD. V was cut by 1 base and J by 2 bases, with 12 bases left in between. The CDR3 bases are TGTGCCACCAGTGATTTCGGGCGGGGCTACACAGATACGCAGTATTTT. The encoded protein is CATSDFGRGYTDTQYF.

This clonotype occurred many times. The chain joins TRBV29-1 to TRBJ2-7; possibly TRBD1 or TRBD2 for D (6 bases each). The length of the CDR3 is 14 residues. Germline V gene sequence: CDR1 SQVTM, CDR2 ANQGSEA. Deletions cut 2 bases from V and 3 bases from J, with 14 bases between. CDR3 bases: TGCAGCGTTGAATGGGGGGCGGATGTCTACGAGCAGTACTTC. It codes for CSVEWGADVYEQYF.

The table lists this clonotype with a few counts. The gene calls are TRBV7-8 and TRBJ2-3; tentative D call: TRBD2 (6 bases). This CDR3 region has 16 residues. Trimming removed 1 base at V and 6 bases at J, with 17 bases between. CDR1 and CDR2 (germline): SGHVS, FQNEAQ. As DNA, the CDR3 is TGTGCCAGCAGCTTAGACTTCGGGATAGCGGCGGATACGCAGTATTTT. Amino acids: CASSLDFGIAADTQYF.

In its sample, this clonotype was seen a few times. This chain connects TRBV5-1 to TRBJ1-1; a weak D match, TRBD1 (6 bases). The CDR3 is 16 amino acids. Germline values: CDR1 SGHRS, CDR2 YFSETQ. Trimming cost V 0 bases and J 7 bases, with 19 bases left between them. CDR3 region: CASSLAGPSRGDEAFF. The CDR3 nucleotides are TGCGCCAGCAGCTTGGCCGGTCCGTCCAGGGGCGATGAAGCTTTCTTT.

This clonotype was seen only a few times. The chain is built from TRBV18 and TRBJ1-2; TRBD1 matches at 7 bases. V shed 4 bases, J shed 2 bases, and the junction held 4 bases outside the gene matches. Germline V gene data show CDR1 as KGHSH and CDR2 as LQKENI. The CDR3 loop spans 14 amino acids. Here the CDR3 DNA reads TGTGCCAGCTCACTCATGACAGGGAACTATGGCTACACCTTC. This gives the protein CASSLMTGNYGYTF.

The chain recombines TRBV6-2 or TRBV6-3 with TRBJ2-7; a possible D gene is TRBD2 (6 bases). The CDR3 has 14 amino acids. Looked up from germline, CDR1 is MNHEY and CDR2 is SVGEGT. V shed 6 bases and J shed 12 bases, with 24 bases lying between them. The CDR3: CASRPIPDGGKTYF. CDR3 nucleotides: TGTGCCAGCAGGCCCATCCCGGACGGGGGAAAAACGTACTTC.

This clonotype was detected ten times or more. The chain uses TRBV5-1 and TRBJ1-2; 7 bases match TRBD1. Per germline, CDR1 SGHRS and CDR2 YFSETQ. The V segment lost 2 bases and the J segment 4 bases; nucleotides outside the gene matches: 5. This CDR3 is 14 amino acids long. The CDR3 is CASSLGTDGYGYTF. The CDR3 region has the DNA TGCGCCAGCAGCTTAGGGACAGATGGCTATGGCTACACCTTC.

This clonotype was counted only a few times. The chain is built from TRBV21-1 and TRBJ2-1; the table's D gene call, TRBD1, was not cross checked with the DNA. TRBV21-1 is annotated as a pseudogene. This CDR3 spans 20 amino acids. The CDR3: CASSKRGLPLQGLRNNEQFF. CDR3 bases: TGTGCCAGCAGCAAAAGGGGGCTCCCCCTCCAGGGGTTGAGGAACAATGAGCAGTTCTTC.

This clonotype came up a few times. The J gene is TRBJ2-1, the V gene TRBV3-1, with 9 bases identical to TRBD2. Germline V gene data show CDR1 as LGHDT and CDR2 as YNNKEL (reference sequence). This CDR3 is 18 amino acids long. V was clipped by 0 bases and J by 9 bases; unmatched bases: 15. Here the CDR3 reads CASSQDYQSGRKYVEQFF. DNA of the CDR3: TGTGCCAGCAGCCAAGATTACCAGAGCGGGAGGAAATATGTTGAGCAGTTCTTC.

The rearrangement uses TRBV29-1 and TRBJ2-7, with a possible D match to TRBD1 (6 bases). The V gene lost 8 bases and the J gene lost 6 bases, with 20 bases spanning the gap. This CDR3 region has 13 residues. In germline, CDR1 is SQVTM, CDR2 ANQGSEA. This CDR3 is CSTSDRRLGEQYF. The CDR3 DNA reads TGCAGCACCTCCGACAGGAGGTTGGGCGAGCAGTACTTC.

The chain employs TRBV24-1 and TRBJ2-1; TRBD2 matches 11 bases. This CDR3 has 16 residues. Germline CDR1 reads KGHDR; CDR2 reads SFDVKD. V shed 1 base and J 10 bases; nucleotides not matched to a gene: 8. CDR3 DNA sequence: TGTGCCACCAGTGATTTAGCTAGCGGGGGGCCCTGGGAGCAGTTCTTC. Translating gives CATSDLASGGPWEQFF.

V usage is TRBV15 and J usage is TRBJ1-1; TRBD1 aligns across 7 bases. CDR1 LNHNV and CDR2 YYDKDF come from the germline V gene (reference sequence). CDR3 length equals 15 residues. The V gene end was trimmed by 2 bases and the J gene end by 1 base; junction bases not matched to a gene: 4. CDR3 sequence: CATSRHRTGNTEAFF. CDR3 in DNA: TGTGCCACCAGCAGACATAGGACAGGGAACACTGAAGCTTTCTTT.

At least ten counts were recorded for this clonotype. The chain carries TRBV7-9 and TRBJ1-1; D is unresolved. The V gene lost 1 base and the J gene lost 4 bases, with 10 bases spanning the gap. The V gene's germline CDR1 is SEHNR and CDR2 FQNEAQ (reference sequence). The CDR3 is 14 amino acids. The CDR3 sequence is CASSLVTGSTEAFF. The CDR3, as DNA: TGTGCCAGCAGCTTAGTGACCGGGAGCACTGAAGCTTTCTTT.

V is TRBV5-5 and J is TRBJ2-3; D tentatively reads TRBD1 or TRBD2 (7 bases each). The CDR3 totals 16 residues. Germline V gives CDR1 SGHKS, CDR2 YYEKEE (reference sequence). The germline V and J ends were trimmed by 3 bases and 5 bases, with 19 bases remaining between them. In DNA form, the CDR3 reads TGTGCCAGCAGCTCACAGACAGGGAGGGTGGTAGATACGCAGTATTTT. Translation gives CASSSQTGRVVDTQYF. The full variable domain, in which reference TRBV5-5 and TRBJ2-3 provide the parts outside the CDR3, is DAGVTQSPTHLIKTRGQQVTLRCSPISGHKSVSWYQQVLGQGPQFIFQYYEKEERGRGNFPDRFSARQFPNYSSELNVNALLLGDSALYLCASSSQTGRVVDTQYFGPGTRLTVL.

The chain employs TRBV7-8 and TRBJ1-5; D ambiguous. CDR3 length: 16 residues. Germline assignment: CDR1 SGHVS and CDR2 FQNEAQ. The germline V and J ends were trimmed by 1 base and 3 bases, with 13 bases remaining between them. CDR3 amino acids: CASSLVGSLNNQPQHF. CDR3 in DNA: TGTGCCAGCAGCTTAGTAGGCAGTTTAAACAATCAGCCCCAGCATTTT. The full variable domain, its missing parts supplied by reference TRBV7-8 and TRBJ1-5, is GAGVSQSPRYKVAKRGQDVALRCDPISGHVSLFWYQQALGQGPEFLTYFQNEAQLDKSGLPSDRFFAERPEGSVSTLKIQRTQQEDSAVYLCASSLVGSLNNQPQHFGDGTRLSIL.

In its sample, this clonotype was seen a few times. The chain links TRBV7-9 to TRBJ2-7; D is ambiguous. Trimming removed 0 bases at V and 13 bases at J, with 16 bases between. In germline, CDR1 is SEHNR, CDR2 FQNEAQ (reference sequence). The CDR3 loop spans 13 amino acids. CDR3 DNA sequence: TGTGCCAGCAGCTTAGCTGGCGGCCCCCTGTATTACTTC. Its translation is CASSLAGGPLYYF. Full variable domain (outside the CDR3, taken from reference TRBV7-9 and TRBJ2-7): DTGVSQNPRHKITKRGQNVTFRCDPISEHNRLYWYRQTLGQGPEFLTYFQNEAQLEKSRLLSDRFSAERPKGSFSTLEIQRTEQGDSAMYLCASSLAGGPLYYFGPGTRLTVT.

V is TRBV20-1 and J is TRBJ1-2, with a possible D match to TRBD1 (5 bases). V was shortened by 5 bases and J by 6 bases, with 13 bases between the two germline ends. Germline loops: CDR1 DFQATT, CDR2 SNEGSKA (reference sequence). CDR3 size: 12 residues. The CDR3 sequence: CSARSGGDGYTF. CDR3 in DNA: TGCAGTGCTCGATCGGGGGGTGATGGCTACACCTTC.

The gene calls are TRBV7-8 and TRBJ2-4; TRBD1 or TRBD2 may be the D gene (6 bases each). Germline assignment: CDR1 SGHVS and CDR2 FQNEAQ. V lost 5 bases, J lost 0 bases, and 11 bases lay in between. This CDR3 has 15 residues. The DNA of the CDR3 is TGTGCCAGCAGCACAAGGGGGGTAGCCAAAAACATTCAGTACTTC. This codes for CASSTRGVAKNIQYF.

CDR3 DNA sequence: TGTGCCAGCAGCTCCCCGTCAGCAAGCGGGGGACGGAATTCACCCCTCCACTTT. It translates to CASSSPSASGGRNSPLHF. The V and J genes are TRBV6-6 and TRBJ1-6; tentatively, D is TRBD1 (5 bases). CDR3 length: 18 amino acids. V dropped 6 bases and J dropped 7 bases, with 25 bases sitting between them. Germline assignment: CDR1 MNHNY and CDR2 SVGAGI (reference sequence).

The J gene is TRBJ1-6, the V gene TRBV4-1, with D perhaps TRBD1 (5 bases). Germline loops: CDR1 MGHRA, CDR2 YSYEKL. The CDR3 has 14 amino acids. Trimming took 0 bases from V and 10 from J, leaving 10 bases between them. The CDR3: CASSQEEKGSPLHF. In DNA form, the CDR3 reads TGCGCCAGCAGCCAAGAGGAAAAGGGGTCACCCCTCCACTTT.

This clonotype was detected a few times. The V gene is TRBV11-2, the J gene TRBJ2-6, with 10 bases fitting TRBD1. The germline gives CDR1 SGHAT, CDR2 FQNNGV. This CDR3 has 18 residues. V dropped 2 bases and J dropped 1; count of bases not matched to a gene: 5. The CDR3 loop reads CASSLFGTGASGANVLTF. CDR3 coding DNA: TGTGCCAGCAGCTTATTCGGGACAGGGGCATCTGGGGCCAACGTCCTGACTTTC.